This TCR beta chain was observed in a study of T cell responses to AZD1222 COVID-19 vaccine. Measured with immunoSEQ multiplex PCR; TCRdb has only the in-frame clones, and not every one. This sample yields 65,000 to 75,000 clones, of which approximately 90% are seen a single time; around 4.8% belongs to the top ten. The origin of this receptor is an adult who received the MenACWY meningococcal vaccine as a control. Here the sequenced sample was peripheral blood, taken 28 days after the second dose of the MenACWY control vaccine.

The CDR3 DNA follows: TGTGCCAGCAGTCCCCGGAACCCTACTTACGAGCAGTACTTC. This encodes CASSPRNPTYEQYF. V and J are TRBV27 and TRBJ2-7; D remains ambiguous. There are 14 residues in the CDR3. V lost 5 bases and J lost 4, with 15 bases in between. Germline V gene data show CDR1 as MNHEY and CDR2 as SMNVEV (reference sequence).